This T cell receptor (beta chain) emerged from a study of identical twins. Broader study findings: Part of the zero-insertion signal could reflect confounding by invariant MAIT and iNKT cells.

Germline lookup yields CDR1 SEHNR and CDR2 FQNEAQ (reference sequence). The CDR3 extends over 16 amino acids. The junction had 4 bases not matched to a gene; V was cut back by 3 bases and J by 3 bases. In its sample, this clonotype was seen once. Its antigen is not known. A single record per CDR3 protein comes from TCRdb applying MiXCR to the 5' RACE reads. The sample yields 500,000 to 550,000 distinct CDR3 sequences, 20% to 25% seen once. These data are also associated with another study on T cells expressing NK-cell markers.

The gene calls are TRBV7-9 and TRBJ2-3, with 12 bases aligning to TRBD2. Source material: CD4+ T cells sorted from blood. This clonotype originated in a woman between 18 and 29 years old in good health. The CDR3 region has the DNA TGTGCCAGCAGCTTCGGACTAGCGGGAAGTACAGATACGCAGTATTTT. It translates to CASSFGLAGSTDTQYF.